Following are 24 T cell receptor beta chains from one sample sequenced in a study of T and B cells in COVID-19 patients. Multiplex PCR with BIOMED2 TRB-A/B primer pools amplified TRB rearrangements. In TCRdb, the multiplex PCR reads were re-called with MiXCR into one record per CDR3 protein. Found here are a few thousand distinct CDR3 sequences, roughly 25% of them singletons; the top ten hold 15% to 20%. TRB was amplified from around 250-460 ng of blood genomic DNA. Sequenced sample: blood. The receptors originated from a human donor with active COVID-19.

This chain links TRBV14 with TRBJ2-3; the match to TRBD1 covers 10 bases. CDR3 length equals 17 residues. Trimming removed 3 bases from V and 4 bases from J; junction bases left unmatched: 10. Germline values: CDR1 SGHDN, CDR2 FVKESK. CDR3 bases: TGTGCCAGCAGCCACCTCTTGGGACAGGGGAAGGCAGATACGCAGTATTTT. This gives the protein CASSHLLGQGKADTQYF.

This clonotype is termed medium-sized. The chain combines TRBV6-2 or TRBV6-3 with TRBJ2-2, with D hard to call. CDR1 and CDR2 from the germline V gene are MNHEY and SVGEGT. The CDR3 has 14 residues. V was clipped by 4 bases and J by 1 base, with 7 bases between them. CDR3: CASSSGRNTGELFF. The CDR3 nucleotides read TGTGCCAGCAGTTCAGGCAGGAACACCGGGGAGCTGTTTTTT.

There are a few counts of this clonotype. The CDR3 here is CSASGTSGRAKEQYF. Written as DNA, the CDR3 is TGCAGTGCTAGTGGGACTAGCGGGAGGGCCAAAGAGCAGTACTTC. V is TRBV20-1 and J is TRBJ2-7, with 16 bases aligning to TRBD2. The CDR3 extends over 15 amino acids. The V and J ends lost 3 bases and 7 bases, in that order; junction bases with no gene match: 6. Germline values: CDR1 DFQATT, CDR2 SNEGSKA (reference sequence).

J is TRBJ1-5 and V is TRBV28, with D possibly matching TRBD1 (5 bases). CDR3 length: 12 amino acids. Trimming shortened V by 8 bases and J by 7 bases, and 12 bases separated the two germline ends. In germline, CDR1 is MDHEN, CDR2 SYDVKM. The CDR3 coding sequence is TGTGCCAGCCGACAGACCCAGCAGCCCCAGCATTTT. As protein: CASRQTQQPQHF.

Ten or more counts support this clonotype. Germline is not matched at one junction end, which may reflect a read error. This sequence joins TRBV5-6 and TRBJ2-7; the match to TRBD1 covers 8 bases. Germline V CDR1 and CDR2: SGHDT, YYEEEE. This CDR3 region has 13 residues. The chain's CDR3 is CASSLRDRKNLRF. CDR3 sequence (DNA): TGTGCCAGCAGCCTCCGGGACAGGAAAAATCTCCGCTTC.

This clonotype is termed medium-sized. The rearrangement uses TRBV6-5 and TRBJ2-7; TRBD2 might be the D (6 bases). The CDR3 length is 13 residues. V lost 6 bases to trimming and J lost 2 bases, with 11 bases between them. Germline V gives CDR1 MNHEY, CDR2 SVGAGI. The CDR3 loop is CASREGETYEQYF. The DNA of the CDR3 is TGTGCCAGCAGGGAGGGCGAGACCTACGAGCAGTACTTC.

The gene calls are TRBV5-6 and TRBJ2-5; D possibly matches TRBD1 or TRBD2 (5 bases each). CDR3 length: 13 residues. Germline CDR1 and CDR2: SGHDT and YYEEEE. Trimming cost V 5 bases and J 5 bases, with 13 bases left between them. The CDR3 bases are TGTGCCAGCAGTCGGGACCTTGGGGAGACCCAGTACTTC. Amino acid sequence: CASSRDLGETQYF.

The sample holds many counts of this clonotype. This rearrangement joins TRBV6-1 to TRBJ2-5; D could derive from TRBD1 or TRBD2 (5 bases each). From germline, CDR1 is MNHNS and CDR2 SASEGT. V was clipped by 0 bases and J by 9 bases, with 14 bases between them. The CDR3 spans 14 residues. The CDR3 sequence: CASSEALGTLAQYF. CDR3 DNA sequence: TGTGCCAGCAGTGAAGCACTCGGGACCCTGGCCCAGTACTTC.

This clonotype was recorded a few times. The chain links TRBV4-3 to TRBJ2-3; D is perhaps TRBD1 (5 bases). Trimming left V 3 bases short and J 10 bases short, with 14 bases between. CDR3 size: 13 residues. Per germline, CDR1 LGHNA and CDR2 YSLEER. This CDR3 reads CASSQQAVGAQYF. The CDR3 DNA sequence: TGCGCCAGCAGCCAGCAGGCCGTAGGGGCGCAGTATTTT.

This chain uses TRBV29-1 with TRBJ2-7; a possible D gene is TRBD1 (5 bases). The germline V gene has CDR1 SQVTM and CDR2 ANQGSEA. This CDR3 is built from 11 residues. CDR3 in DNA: TGCGCCGTAGGGGCCAACTACGAGCAGTACTTC. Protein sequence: CAVGANYEQYF.

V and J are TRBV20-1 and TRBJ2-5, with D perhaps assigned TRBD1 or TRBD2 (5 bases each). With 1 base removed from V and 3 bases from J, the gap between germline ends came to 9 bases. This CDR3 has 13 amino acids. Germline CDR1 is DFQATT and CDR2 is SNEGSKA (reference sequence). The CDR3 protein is CSARAGPEETQYF. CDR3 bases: TGCAGTGCTAGAGCGGGACCCGAAGAGACCCAGTACTTC.

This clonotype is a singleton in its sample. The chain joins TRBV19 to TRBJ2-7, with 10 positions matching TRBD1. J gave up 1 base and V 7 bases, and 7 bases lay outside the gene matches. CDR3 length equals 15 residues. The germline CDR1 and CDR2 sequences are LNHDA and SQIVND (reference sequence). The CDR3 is CASNTGTGASYEQYF. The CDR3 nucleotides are TGTGCCAGTAATACCGGGACAGGGGCATCCTACGAGCAGTACTTC.

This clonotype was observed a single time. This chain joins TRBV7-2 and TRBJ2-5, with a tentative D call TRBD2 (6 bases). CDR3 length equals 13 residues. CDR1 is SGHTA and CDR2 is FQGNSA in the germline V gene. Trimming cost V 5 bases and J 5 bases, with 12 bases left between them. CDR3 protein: CASSPRRAETQYF. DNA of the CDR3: TGTGCCAGCAGCCCCCGGAGGGCTGAGACCCAGTACTTC.

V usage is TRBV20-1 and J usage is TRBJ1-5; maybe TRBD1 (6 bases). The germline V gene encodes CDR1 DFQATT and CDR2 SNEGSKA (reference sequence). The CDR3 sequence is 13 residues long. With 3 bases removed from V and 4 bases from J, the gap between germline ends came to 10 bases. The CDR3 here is CSASDQGNQPQHF. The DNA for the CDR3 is TGCAGTGCTAGTGACCAGGGGAATCAGCCCCAGCATTTT.

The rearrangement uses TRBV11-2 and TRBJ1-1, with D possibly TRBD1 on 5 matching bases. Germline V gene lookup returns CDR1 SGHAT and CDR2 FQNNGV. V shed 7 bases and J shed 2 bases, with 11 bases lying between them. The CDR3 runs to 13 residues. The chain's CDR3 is CASTSGPNTEAFF. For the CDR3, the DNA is TGTGCCAGCACTTCGGGACCCAACACTGAAGCTTTCTTT.

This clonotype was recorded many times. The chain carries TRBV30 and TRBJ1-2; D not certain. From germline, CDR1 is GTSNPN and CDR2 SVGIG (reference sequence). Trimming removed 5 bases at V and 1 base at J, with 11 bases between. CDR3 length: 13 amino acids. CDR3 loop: CAWYGENNYGYTF. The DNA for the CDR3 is TGTGCCTGGTACGGAGAGAATAACTATGGCTACACCTTC.

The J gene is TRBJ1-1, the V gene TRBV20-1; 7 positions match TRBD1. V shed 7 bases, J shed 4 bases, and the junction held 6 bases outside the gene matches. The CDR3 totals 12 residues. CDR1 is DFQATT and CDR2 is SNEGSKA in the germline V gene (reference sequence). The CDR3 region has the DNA TGCAGTGTCATACAGGGGTTCACTGAAGCTTTCTTT. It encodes CSVIQGFTEAFF.

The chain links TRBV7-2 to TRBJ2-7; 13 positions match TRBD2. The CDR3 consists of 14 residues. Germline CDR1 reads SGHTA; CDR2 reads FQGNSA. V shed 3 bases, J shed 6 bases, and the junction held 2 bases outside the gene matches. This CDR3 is CASSFRTSGGEQYF. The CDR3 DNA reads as TGTGCCAGCAGCTTCCGGACTAGCGGGGGCGAGCAGTACTTC.

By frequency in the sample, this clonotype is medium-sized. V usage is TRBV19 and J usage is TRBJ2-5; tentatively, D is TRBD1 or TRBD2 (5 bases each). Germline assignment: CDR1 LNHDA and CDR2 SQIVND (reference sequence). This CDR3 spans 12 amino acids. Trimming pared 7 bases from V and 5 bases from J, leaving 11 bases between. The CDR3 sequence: CASNRWGETQYF. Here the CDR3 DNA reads TGTGCCAGTAACAGGTGGGGGGAGACCCAGTACTTC.

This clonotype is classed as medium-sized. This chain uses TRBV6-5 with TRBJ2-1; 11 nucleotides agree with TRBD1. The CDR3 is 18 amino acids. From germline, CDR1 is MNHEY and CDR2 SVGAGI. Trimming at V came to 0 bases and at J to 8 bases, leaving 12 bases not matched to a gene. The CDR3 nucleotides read TGTGCCAGCAGTTACTCGACTCCGGGACAGGGGGTTTTATATGAGCAGTTCTTC. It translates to CASSYSTPGQGVLYEQFF.

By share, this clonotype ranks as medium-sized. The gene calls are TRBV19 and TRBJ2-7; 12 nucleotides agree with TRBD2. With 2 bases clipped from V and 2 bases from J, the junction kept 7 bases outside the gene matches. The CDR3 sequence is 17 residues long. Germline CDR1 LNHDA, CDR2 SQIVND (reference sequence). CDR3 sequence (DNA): TGTGCCAGTAGTATATCTGGACTAGCGGGGAGTGCCTACGAGCAGTACTTC. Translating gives CASSISGLAGSAYEQYF.

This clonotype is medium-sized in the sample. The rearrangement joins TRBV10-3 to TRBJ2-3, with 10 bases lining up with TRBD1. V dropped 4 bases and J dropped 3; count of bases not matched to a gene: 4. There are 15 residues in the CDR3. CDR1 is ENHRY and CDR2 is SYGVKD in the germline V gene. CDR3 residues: CAISGRDRGTDTQYF. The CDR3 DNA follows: TGTGCCATCAGTGGCCGGGACAGGGGTACAGATACGCAGTATTTT.

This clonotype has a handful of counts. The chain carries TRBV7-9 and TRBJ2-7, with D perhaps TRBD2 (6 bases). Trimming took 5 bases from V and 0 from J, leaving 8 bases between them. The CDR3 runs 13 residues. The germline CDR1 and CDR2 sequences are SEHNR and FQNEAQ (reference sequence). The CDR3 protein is CASSGGTSYEQYF. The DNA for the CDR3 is TGTGCCAGCAGCGGCGGGACCTCCTACGAGCAGTACTTC.

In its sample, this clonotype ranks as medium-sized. The CDR3 protein is CASSERQGGTYEQYF. The CDR3 bases are TGTGCCAGCAGTGAGAGACAGGGGGGTACATACGAGCAGTACTTC. The chain combines TRBV6-1 with TRBJ2-7; 9 nucleotides line up with TRBD1. After removal of 3 bases from V and 4 bases from J, the junction contained 7 bases not matched to a gene. Germline CDR1 and CDR2: MNHNS and SASEGT. The CDR3 runs to 15 residues.